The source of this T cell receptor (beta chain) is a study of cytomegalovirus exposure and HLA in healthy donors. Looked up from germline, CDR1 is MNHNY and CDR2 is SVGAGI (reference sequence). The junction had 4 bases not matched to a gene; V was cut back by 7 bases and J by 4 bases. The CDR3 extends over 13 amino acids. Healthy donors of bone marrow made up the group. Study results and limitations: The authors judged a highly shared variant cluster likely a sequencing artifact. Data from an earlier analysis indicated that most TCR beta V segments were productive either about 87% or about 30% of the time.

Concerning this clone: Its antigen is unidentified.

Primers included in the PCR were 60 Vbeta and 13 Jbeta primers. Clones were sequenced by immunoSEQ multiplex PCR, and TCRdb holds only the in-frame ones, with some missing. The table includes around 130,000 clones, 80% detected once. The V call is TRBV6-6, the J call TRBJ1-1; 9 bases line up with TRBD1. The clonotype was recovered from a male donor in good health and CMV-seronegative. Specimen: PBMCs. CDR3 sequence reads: CASTLTGGTEAFF. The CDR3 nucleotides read TGTGCCAGCACCCTGACAGGGGGCACTGAAGCTTTCTTT.